Listed below are T cell receptor beta chains from one sample, sequenced in a study of Ad26.COV2.S vaccination and SARS-CoV-2 variants. Method: immunoSEQ multiplex PCR; TCRdb's copy keeps in-frame clones and lacks some. Found here are some 420,000 clones, 85% to 90% of them singletons; the top ten hold approximately 4%. Sequences were derived from peripheral blood, sampled in a trial of Ad26.COV2.S vaccine versus placebo. Source of these receptors: a person aged 18 to 59 who received the Ad26.COV2.S COVID-19 vaccine or a placebo. The CDR3 runs from the conserved cysteine through the conserved F or W. The D gene is left open where the match is weak. Size tells how often a clone was seen (once, few, many) or the class of an expanded clone, and some rows leave it out.

clone size: .
D gene: TRBD1
J gene: TRBJ2-2
V gene: TRBV15
CDR3 protein: CATSIDRVRTGELFF
CDR3 DNA: TGTGCCACCAGTATTGACAGGGTGAGGACCGGGGAGCTGTTTTTT

clone size: .
D gene: TRBD1
J gene: TRBJ2-5
V gene: TRBV18
CDR3 protein: CASSPPGQNQETQYF
CDR3 DNA: TGTGCCAGCTCACCTCCGGGACAGAACCAAGAGACCCAGTACTTC

clone size: .
D gene: TRBD2
J gene: TRBJ2-2
V gene: TRBV9
CDR3 protein: CASSVTSGGPNTGELFF
CDR3 DNA: TGTGCCAGCAGCGTAACTAGCGGGGGCCCGAACACCGGGGAGCTGTTTTTT

clone size: .
D gene: .
J gene: TRBJ1-5
V gene: TRBV19
CDR3 protein: CASSPGGNPNQPQHF
CDR3 DNA: TGTGCCAGTAGTCCAGGTGGTAATCCCAATCAGCCCCAGCATTTT

clone size: once
D gene: TRBD1
J gene: TRBJ2-3
V gene: TRBV4-3
CDR3 protein: CASSQGLRQGPSTDTQYF
CDR3 DNA: TGCGCCAGCAGCCAAGGACTACGACAGGGGCCAAGCACAGATACGCAGTATTTT

clone size: .
D gene: .
J gene: TRBJ1-1
V gene: TRBV30
CDR3 protein: CAWSDAMNTEAFF
CDR3 DNA: TGTGCCTGGAGTGACGCCATGAACACTGAAGCTTTCTTT

clone size: .
D gene: .
J gene: TRBJ2-2
V gene: TRBV28
CDR3 protein: CASRLAGELFF
CDR3 DNA: TGTGCCAGCAGACTAGCCGGGGAGCTGTTTTTT

clone size: .
D gene: TRBD1
J gene: TRBJ1-1
V gene: TRBV19
CDR3 protein: CASSLPDRGSLGNTEAFF
CDR3 DNA: TGTGCCAGTAGTCTACCCGACAGGGGTAGTCTTGGGAACACTGAAGCTTTCTTT

clone size: .
D gene: TRBD1
J gene: TRBJ2-2
V gene: TRBV6-4
CDR3 protein: CASSDSKQGATGELFF
CDR3 DNA: TGTGCCAGCAGTGACTCAAAACAGGGGGCAACCGGGGAGCTGTTTTTT

clone size: .
D gene: .
J gene: TRBJ2-3
V gene: TRBV6-1
CDR3 protein: CASSVPFGLTSTDTQYF
CDR3 DNA: TGTGCCAGCAGTGTACCCTTCGGACTAACTAGCACAGATACGCAGTATTTT